This passage covers 14 T cell receptor beta chains from one sample sequenced in a study of control samples from healthy donors and cancer patients. Method: immunoSEQ multiplex PCR; TCRdb's copy keeps in-frame clones and lacks some. The sample lists about 160,000 clones; roughly 95% were seen once. The sample comprised blood. The receptors stem from a woman between 25 and 40 years old in good health.

Of note for this clone: Other DNA variants within this sample encode the same CDR3. V usage is TRBV6-5 and J usage is TRBJ1-2; possibly TRBD1 for D (5 bases). Germline loops: CDR1 MNHEY, CDR2 SVGAGI. Trimming took off 0 bases at V and 5 bases at J, with 7 bases between the two ends. The CDR3 extends over 13 amino acids. The CDR3 DNA sequence: TGTGCCAGCAGTTACTCTCAGGGATATGGCTACACCTTC. Protein: CASSYSQGYGYTF.

The chain uses TRBV6-2 or TRBV6-3 and TRBJ2-1; D gene uncertain. Between the trimmed V and J ends, which lost 5 bases and 2 bases, there was a span of 1 base. From germline, CDR1 is MNHEY and CDR2 SVGEGT. This CDR3 has 11 residues. The chain's CDR3 is CASSTYNEQFF. In DNA form, the CDR3 reads TGTGCCAGCAGTACCTACAATGAGCAGTTCTTC.

This clone appeared once. The chain uses TRBV6-5 and TRBJ1-2; 8 bases line up with TRBD1. Germline V lookup: CDR1 MNHEY, CDR2 SVGAGI. The CDR3 runs 15 residues. Trimming at V came to 2 bases and at J to 2 bases, leaving 4 bases not matched to a gene. CDR3: CASSYVQGGNYGYTF. Here the CDR3 DNA reads TGTGCCAGCAGTTACGTACAGGGGGGGAACTATGGCTACACCTTC.

The V and J genes are TRBV30 and TRBJ2-7; maybe TRBD1 (6 bases). Trimming pared 2 bases from V and 0 bases from J, leaving 11 bases between. Germline CDR1 is GTSNPN and CDR2 is SVGIG (reference sequence). The CDR3 covers 14 residues. CDR3 DNA: TGTGCCTGGAGTCTAGGGGGAAGCTCCTACGAGCAGTACTTC. It is translated as CAWSLGGSSYEQYF.

V is TRBV6-2 or TRBV6-3 and J is TRBJ2-7, with unresolved D. CDR3 length equals 15 residues. V lost 4 bases to trimming and J lost 1 base, with 14 bases between them. Germline CDR1 reads MNHEY; CDR2 reads SVGEGT. CDR3 coding DNA: TGTGCCAGCAGTTCCGTAACGTCCCTTTCCTACGAGCAGTACTTC. It encodes CASSSVTSLSYEQYF.

This clone was recorded once. This chain uses TRBV15 with TRBJ2-7; D is perhaps TRBD1 or TRBD2 (6 bases each). The CDR3 extends over 14 amino acids. The V and J ends lost 5 bases and 2 bases respectively, with 13 bases between them. Germline assignment: CDR1 LNHNV and CDR2 YYDKDF (reference sequence). This chain's CDR3 is CATSPRRGPYEQYF. The CDR3 nucleotides are TGTGCCACCAGCCCTAGACGGGGGCCCTACGAGCAGTACTTC.

The sample holds one count of this clone. This chain connects TRBV29-1 to TRBJ2-1, with 13 positions matching TRBD2. The CDR3 covers 19 residues. J lost 0 bases, V lost 3 bases, and 11 bases had no gene match. Germline assignment: CDR1 SQVTM and CDR2 ANQGSEA. In DNA, the CDR3 is TGCAGCGTTGAGCCCGGGACTAGCGGGGTGATAAGCTCCTACAATGAGCAGTTCTTC. The encoded protein is CSVEPGTSGVISSYNEQFF.

This chain joins TRBV10-2 and TRBJ2-2, with D possibly TRBD1 on 6 matching bases. The CDR3 has 13 amino acids. The germline V gene has CDR1 WSHSY and CDR2 SAAADI. V was shortened by 7 bases and J by 5 bases, with 11 bases between the two germline ends. The CDR3 DNA reads as TGCGCCAGCACTCGGACAGTTACCGGGGAGCTGTTTTTT. Translating gives CASTRTVTGELFF.

The rearrangement joins TRBV29-1 to TRBJ1-4; no clear D. This CDR3 spans 11 amino acids. The V end was cut by 6 bases, the J end by 10 bases, with 12 bases between. Germline CDR1 reads SQVTM; CDR2 reads ANQGSEA. The CDR3 DNA sequence: TGCAGCGTCTACCGGACGGGAAAACTGTTTTTT. This encodes CSVYRTGKLFF.

The rearrangement uses TRBV19 and TRBJ2-5; D not certain. The CDR3 is 16 amino acids. The V end lost 1 base, the J end lost 0 bases, and 12 bases lay between the germline ends. Germline V CDR1 and CDR2: LNHDA, SQIVND (reference sequence). The CDR3 protein is CASSIGISSYQETQYF. The CDR3 DNA sequence: TGTGCCAGTAGTATAGGTATCAGTAGCTACCAAGAGACCCAGTACTTC.

This chain connects TRBV5-4 to TRBJ1-6; no clear D gene. V shed 4 bases and J shed 5 bases, with 10 bases lying between them. Per the germline V gene, CDR1 is SGHNT and CDR2 is YYREEE (reference sequence). CDR3 size: 14 residues. CDR3 bases: TGTGCCAGCAGCACAACGGTCAATAATTCACCCCTCCACTTT. It encodes CASSTTVNNSPLHF. The variable domain in full, with the rest retrieved from reference TRBV5-4 and TRBJ1-6, is ETGVTQSPTHLIKTRGQQVTLRCSSQSGHNTVSWYQQALGQGPQFIFQYYREEENGRGNFPPRFSGLQFPNYSSELNVNALELDDSALYLCASSTTVNNSPLHFGNGTRLTVT.

The chain is built from TRBV5-4 and TRBJ2-1; D is ambiguous. This CDR3 comprises 15 residues. The V end lost 0 bases, the J end lost 2 bases, and 9 bases lay between the germline ends. Germline V gene lookup returns CDR1 SGHNT and CDR2 YYREEE (reference sequence). In DNA form, the CDR3 reads TGTGCCAGCAGCTTGGCCTCGGATCCCTACAATGAGCAGTTCTTC. This codes for CASSLASDPYNEQFF.

This rearrangement joins TRBV15 to TRBJ1-1, with 9 positions matching TRBD1. The V and J ends lost 6 bases and 1 base, in that order; junction bases with no gene match: 3. Per the germline V gene, CDR1 is LNHNV and CDR2 is YYDKDF (reference sequence). This CDR3 is 14 amino acids long. The CDR3: CATRGDRENTEAFF. CDR3 nucleotides: TGTGCCACCAGGGGGGACAGGGAGAACACTGAAGCTTTCTTT.

This chain connects TRBV18 to TRBJ2-2, with D possibly being TRBD2 (5 bases). Trimming pared 3 bases from V and 6 bases from J, leaving 5 bases between. CDR1 is KGHSH, CDR2 LQKENI, per germline. The CDR3 totals 12 residues. The chain's CDR3 is CASSPGAGELFF. The CDR3 nucleotides are TGTGCCAGCTCACCGGGAGCCGGGGAGCTGTTTTTT.